Listed below are T cell receptor beta chains from one sample, sequenced in a study of blood T cells in healthy people across ages. Each CDR3 protein is one row after TCRdb ran MiXCR on the 5' RACE reads. This sample carries 1.2 million to 1.5 million distinct CDR3 sequences, approximately 60% of them seen once, and the ten largest clones take roughly 6.3%. Sequenced input: blood. All receptors come from a man aged 18-30 years in good health. Both conserved end residues are part of each CDR3. D genes are given only for firm matches. Part of the rows lack a size; the others show once, few, many or a class for expanded clones.

TRBJ2-1,TRBD2,TRBV4-1,NA,CASSSKAGYEQFF,TGCGCCAGCAGCTCCAAAGCGGGGTACGAGCAGTTCTTC
TRBJ2-7,TRBD1,TRBV6-6,few,CATYTGGSAYEQYF,TGTGCCACCTATACAGGGGGCAGCGCCTACGAGCAGTACTTC
TRBJ2-5,TRBD2,TRBV10-3,few,CASSPSGGAETQYF,TGTGCCAGCTCACCTAGCGGGGGTGCCGAGACCCAGTACTTC
TRBJ2-1,NA,TRBV6-2/TRBV6-3,NA,CAIALGNEQFF,TGTGCCATTGCCTTGGGGAATGAGCAGTTCTTC
TRBJ1-1,NA,TRBV2,few,CASSGVAGPAFF,TGTGCCAGCAGTGGGGTGGCAGGGCCAGCTTTCTTT
TRBJ2-7,NA,TRBV6-2/TRBV6-3,NA,CASSPILVRGSEQYF,TGTGCCAGCAGTCCAATCCTCGTAAGGGGTTCCGAGCAGTACTTC
TRBJ2-5,NA,TRBV5-1,NA,CASSLFATQYF,TGCGCCAGCAGCTTGTTCGCGACTCAGTACTTC
TRBJ2-6,NA,TRBV28,NA,CASSLTSGYLSGANVLTF,TGTGCCAGCAGTTTAACATCGGGTTATCTTTCTGGGGCCAACGTCCTGACTTTC
TRBJ2-3,NA,TRBV15,NA,CATSSPRDADTQYF,TGTGCCACCAGCAGTCCCCGGGACGCAGATACGCAGTATTTT
TRBJ1-2,TRBD1,TRBV12-3/TRBV12-4,few,CASSWDRHYLDGYTF,TGTGCCAGCAGTTGGGACAGACACTATTTGGATGGCTACACCTTC
TRBJ2-4,NA,TRBV30,few,CAWSVPLLAKNIQYF,TGTGCCTGGAGTGTACCCCTTCTAGCCAAAAACATTCAGTACTTC
TRBJ2-7,NA,TRBV12-3/TRBV12-4,NA,CASSDGAGPYEQYF,TGTGCCAGCAGTGACGGGGCGGGACCTTACGAGCAGTACTTC
TRBJ2-3,NA,TRBV29-1,NA,CSVAEGWGTDTQYF,TGCAGCGTTGCTGAGGGATGGGGAACAGATACGCAGTATTTT
TRBJ2-7,NA,TRBV7-2,NA,CASSLEAEFSYEQYF,TGTGCCAGCAGCCTAGAAGCGGAGTTCTCCTACGAGCAGTACTTC
TRBJ2-7,TRBD2,TRBV20-1,NA,CSAQLIAGEPYEQYF,TGCAGTGCTCAGTTGATAGCGGGAGAACCCTACGAGCAGTACTTC
TRBJ2-3,NA,TRBV29-1,NA,CSVADGGPGDTQYF,TGCAGCGTTGCTGACGGGGGACCGGGGGATACGCAGTATTTT
TRBJ2-3,TRBD2,TRBV2,NA,CASRAGLAGSTDTQYF,TGTGCCAGCAGGGCGGGGCTAGCGGGGTCCACAGATACGCAGTATTTT
TRBJ2-1,TRBD1,TRBV4-1,NA,CASSQEARQGATNEQFF,TGCGCCAGCAGCCAAGAAGCGCGGCAGGGGGCGACCAATGAGCAGTTCTTC
TRBJ1-5,NA,TRBV4-1,NA,CASSRSSGDNQPQHF,TGCGCCAGCAGCCGATCCAGCGGGGATAATCAGCCCCAGCATTTT
TRBJ2-3,TRBD2,TRBV7-2,few,CASSLVVGLAADTQYF,TGTGCCAGCAGCTTAGTTGTAGGACTAGCTGCAGATACGCAGTATTTT
TRBJ2-5,NA,TRBV6-2/TRBV6-3,NA,CASSYQGRLQETQYF,TGTGCCAGCAGTTACCAAGGACGGCTCCAAGAGACCCAGTACTTC
TRBJ2-5,NA,TRBV27,NA,CASALGLQETQYF,TGTGCCAGCGCTCTGGGATTGCAAGAGACCCAGTACTTC
TRBJ2-4,NA,TRBV6-2/TRBV6-3,NA,CASRHRDFPIAKNIQYF,TGTGCCAGCAGGCACCGGGACTTCCCCATAGCCAAAAACATTCAGTACTTC
TRBJ2-1,NA,TRBV28,NA,CASSYGSRSSYNEQFF,TGTGCCAGCAGTTACGGGTCCAGAAGCTCCTACAATGAGCAGTTCTTC
TRBJ1-5,NA,TRBV24-1,few,CATSGPGVNSNQPQHF,TGTGCCACCAGTGGTCCGGGTGTCAATAGCAATCAGCCCCAGCATTTT
TRBJ2-7,NA,TRBV4-1,few,CASSHTGSYNEQYF,TGCGCCAGCAGCCATACTGGTTCCTACAATGAGCAGTACTTC
TRBJ2-1,TRBD2,TRBV4-3,NA,CASSQEASGGQSSYNEQFF,TGCGCCAGCAGCCAAGAGGCTAGCGGGGGTCAGAGCTCCTACAATGAGCAGTTCTTC
TRBJ2-5,NA,TRBV5-1,NA,CASSMTGPSSGTQYF,TGCGCCAGCAGCATGACCGGGCCTTCCTCAGGGACCCAGTACTTC
TRBJ2-7,NA,TRBV28,NA,CASSVLPNYEQYF,TGTGCCAGCAGTGTATTACCTAACTACGAGCAGTACTTC
TRBJ2-5,TRBD1,TRBV7-2,few,CASSSLPLDRVGGTQYF,TGTGCCAGCAGCTCACTACCCCTCGACAGGGTTGGAGGGACCCAGTACTTC
TRBJ2-7,TRBD1,TRBV5-1,NA,CASSSSDRGYEQYF,TGCGCCAGCAGTTCTTCAGACAGGGGGTACGAGCAGTACTTC
TRBJ1-6,NA,TRBV20-1,NA,CSARGERGSYNSPLHF,TGCAGTGCTAGAGGGGAGCGGGGCTCCTATAATTCACCCCTCCACTTT
TRBJ1-4,TRBD1,TRBV7-2,NA,CASSSGGGQDNEKLFF,TGTGCCAGCAGCTCCGGGGGGGGACAGGATAATGAAAAACTGTTTTTT
TRBJ2-2,NA,TRBV5-1,NA,CASSLEGGRITGELFF,TGCGCCAGCAGCTTGGAGGGGGGGCGCATCACCGGGGAGCTGTTTTTT
TRBJ2-7,TRBD2,TRBV4-1,NA,CASSQDTGTRGWYEQYF,TGCGCCAGCAGCCAAGATACCGGGACTAGAGGTTGGTACGAGCAGTACTTC
TRBJ2-5,NA,TRBV20-1,NA,CSAPCAGQETQYF,TGCAGTGCCCCCTGTGCCGGTCAAGAGACCCAGTACTTC
TRBJ2-7,NA,TRBV10-2,NA,CASRTPGGGSFHEQYF,TGCGCCAGCAGAACCCCCGGGGGCGGGAGTTTCCACGAGCAGTACTTC
TRBJ2-5,TRBD2,TRBV5-1,few,CASSLALLGGRETQYF,TGCGCCAGCAGCTTGGCCCTCCTAGGCGGGAGAGAGACCCAGTACTTC
TRBJ2-4,NA,TRBV3-1,NA,CTSSQVSKNIQYF,TGTACCAGCAGCCAAGTTTCGAAAAACATTCAGTACTTC
TRBJ2-1,NA,TRBV6-5,NA,CATGRLGNEQFF,TGTGCCACCGGGAGACTAGGCAATGAGCAGTTCTTC
TRBJ2-7,NA,TRBV27,NA,CASSLSAGHYEQYF,TGTGCCAGCAGTTTATCGGCGGGACATTACGAGCAGTACTTC
TRBJ1-1,NA,TRBV24-1,NA,CATPGSNMNTEAFF,TGTGCCACACCGGGATCGAATATGAACACTGAAGCTTTCTTT
TRBJ2-2,TRBD2,TRBV7-7,few,CASSLISGKYTGELFF,TGTGCCAGCAGCTTAATTAGCGGGAAGTACACCGGGGAGCTGTTTTTT
TRBJ2-3,NA,TRBV14,once,CASSPLELYTDTQYF,TGTGCCAGCAGCCCCCTGGAGCTATACACAGATACGCAGTATTTT
TRBJ2-7,TRBD2,TRBV29-1,few,CSGGERDGAYEQYF,TGCAGCGGGGGGGAGCGGGACGGAGCCTACGAGCAGTACTTC
TRBJ2-1,NA,TRBV6-5,NA,CASSYRYQYNEQFF,TGTGCCAGCAGTTACCGTTACCAGTACAATGAGCAGTTCTTC
TRBJ1-5,NA,TRBV2,NA,CASSEAGGALMAQHF,TGTGCCAGCAGTGAAGCGGGTGGGGCTCTGATGGCCCAGCATTTT
TRBJ2-1,NA,TRBV6-5,NA,CASSYQGIAEQFF,TGTGCCAGCAGTTACCAGGGGATTGCTGAGCAGTTCTTC
TRBJ1-1,TRBD1,TRBV28,NA,CASSFQTGGNTEAFF,TGTGCCAGCAGCTTCCAGACAGGGGGGAACACTGAAGCTTTCTTT
TRBJ2-5,NA,TRBV5-1,NA,CASSLSSLAGTQYF,TGCGCCAGCAGCTTGAGTTCGCTGGCGGGGACCCAGTACTTC
TRBJ1-1,TRBD1,TRBV12-3/TRBV12-4,NA,CASSLTGVNEAFF,TGTGCCAGCAGTCTCACAGGGGTTAATGAAGCTTTCTTT
TRBJ1-5,NA,TRBV21-1,NA,CASSKDKEQKNQPQHF,TGTGCCAGCAGCAAAGATAAAGAACAGAAGAATCAGCCCCAGCATTTT